One TCR beta chain is described in this entry. The data derive from a study of blood T cell repertoires in COVID-19. Trimming took 1 base from V and 1 from J, leaving 4 bases between them. The CDR3 runs 13 residues. Germline CDR1 is LGHDT and CDR2 is YNNKEL (reference sequence). As originally analysed: Amplification with reference gene primers provided the estimates of nucleated cell counts. The assay was immunoSEQ multiplex PCR, and TCRdb's table has in-frame clones only and misses some. From that table come the V and J calls and clone size; the DNA was used to work out D and trimming. The profile shows approximately 19,000 clones, approximately 91% of them singletons.

This sequence originates from a human donor in a cohort sampled during active COVID-19. The donor label of this sample is uncertain. Sequenced input: peripheral blood. The chain recombines TRBV3-1 (or the pseudogene TRBV3-2) with TRBJ2-5; D not resolved. This CDR3 is CASSQGLQETQYF. CDR3 nucleotides: TGTGCCAGCAGCCAAGGACTCCAAGAGACCCAGTACTTC.